This T cell receptor beta chain originates from a study of vaccination effects on CD4 cells after COVID-19. On the study more broadly: Two-dose vaccination with either BNT162b2 or mRNA-1273 was given to the participants. Broader study findings: The study, lacking early post-infection timepoints, had few convalescent patients. Clones induced by infection and by vaccine showed marked clonal contraction late after vaccination.

Antigen-specific CD4+ T cells were expanded (with viral peptide pools) by the ViraFEST assay ahead of sequencing. The authors isolated CD4+ T cells after more than eight days of culture. None of these healthy vaccinees had been infected with SARS-CoV-2 before vaccination. Peptides at around 10 ug/ml and IL-2 at 10 IU/ml were added to two million PBMC per well. Trimming stripped 1 base from V and 2 bases from J, with 9 bases between. Germline V gives CDR1 MGHRA, CDR2 YSYEKL. This CDR3 comprises 15 residues. The repertoire was sequenced with immunoSEQ multiplex PCR; TCRdb's copy has only in-frame clones and lacks some. Of 70,000 or so clones listed, approximately 72% are singletons. This clone is a singleton in its sample. Its antigen is still unknown.

The chain combines TRBV4-1 with TRBJ1-5; no firm D call. The sequencing here drew on CD4+ T cells from PBMCs cultured with HCoV-NL63 spike peptides, taken before COVID-19 vaccination. This clonotype originated in a human donor who received a COVID-19 vaccine. CDR3 in DNA: TGCGCCAGCAGCCAAGCGATTCTCGGCAATCAGCCCCAGCATTTT. Translated: CASSQAILGNQPQHF.